The 25 T cell receptor beta chains given below trace back to one sample, sequenced in a study of cytomegalovirus exposure and HLA in healthy donors (TCRdb year 2017). The library was prepared using the immunoSEQ multiplex PCR assay. A mixture of 60 forward primers for TCR Vbeta segments and 13 reverse primers for TCR Jbeta segments was used in the multiplex PCR. The table comes from immuneACCESS by way of TCRdb, which keeps in-frame sequences with V and J called. Part of the clones is missing from these tables; in studies checked, under half for an unresolved V gene and the rest for unknown reasons. The table held for this sample gives about 46,000 clones. The top ten clonotypes cover about 1% of the sample. The source material was PBMCs. The origin of the receptors is a woman in her thirties or forties in good health and CMV-seronegative.

The rearrangement uses TRBV5-6 and TRBJ2-7; 8 positions match TRBD2. CDR1 SGHDT and CDR2 YYEEEE come from the germline V gene. V shed 1 base and J 7 bases; nucleotides not matched to a gene: 10. This CDR3 spans 15 amino acids. The CDR3 here is CASSLMTGGPEEQYF. For the CDR3, the DNA is TGTGCCAGCAGCTTGATGACGGGAGGGCCGGAGGAGCAGTACTTC. The variable domain in full, completed from reference TRBV5-6 and TRBJ2-7, reads DAGVTQSPTHLIKTRGQQVTLRCSPKSGHDTVSWYQQALGQGPQFIFQYYEEEERQRGNFPDRFSGHQFPNYSSELNVNALLLGDSALYLCASSLMTGGPEEQYFGPGTRLTVT.

J is TRBJ1-2 and V is TRBV28; the match to TRBD1 covers 9 bases. Germline loops: CDR1 MDHEN, CDR2 SYDVKM. V dropped 3 bases and J dropped 6; count of bases not matched to a gene: 23. This CDR3 has 20 residues. In DNA form, the CDR3 reads TGTGCCAGCAGTTTCTTTCGCCAAATCGGGACAGGGACATTCTATGATGGCTACACCTTC. It translates to CASSFFRQIGTGTFYDGYTF.

The genes are TRBV19 and TRBJ1-4; D is ambiguous. Germline V CDR1 and CDR2: LNHDA, SQIVND (reference sequence). Trimming cost V 7 bases and J 10 bases, with 10 bases left between them. CDR3 length: 11 amino acids. The CDR3 is CASTEHRKLFF. The DNA for the CDR3 is TGTGCCAGTACCGAGCACCGAAAACTGTTTTTT.

The CDR3 nucleotides are TGTGCCAGCAGATCATTCGACAGGGGGGACACTGAAGCTTTCTTT. Residues: CASRSFDRGDTEAFF. The J gene is TRBJ1-1, the V gene TRBV28; 9 nucleotides match TRBD1. The CDR3 loop spans 15 amino acids. V shed 6 bases and J 3 bases; nucleotides not matched to a gene: 8. Germline CDR1 MDHEN, CDR2 SYDVKM.

The CDR3 protein is CAISESGGGTQYF. CDR3 DNA sequence: TGTGCCATCAGTGAGTCCGGCGGTGGGACCCAGTACTTC. This chain joins TRBV10-3 and TRBJ2-5; no clear D gene. Per the germline V gene, CDR1 is ENHRY and CDR2 is SYGVKD. V shed 0 bases and J shed 7 bases, with 9 bases lying between them. The CDR3 consists of 13 residues.

To note about this clone: The sample has other DNA sequences that encode this CDR3 too. This sequence joins TRBV5-1 and TRBJ2-3; 7 bases fit TRBD2. Losses at the gene ends were 2 bases for V and 1 base for J; bases not matched to a gene: 4. The CDR3 runs 15 residues. Germline CDR1 and CDR2: SGHRS and YFSETQ. The CDR3 region is CASSFGGGGTDTQYF. DNA for the CDR3: TGCGCCAGCAGCTTTGGGGGGGGAGGCACAGATACGCAGTATTTT. Combining the CDR3 with reference TRBV5-1 and TRBJ2-3 gives the whole variable domain KAGVTQTPRYLIKTRGQQVTLSCSPISGHRSVSWYQQTPGQGLQFLFEYFSETQRNKGNFPGRFSGRQFSNSRSEMNVSTLELGDSALYLCASSFGGGGTDTQYFGPGTRLTVL.

The V gene is TRBV29-1, the J gene TRBJ1-2, with a weak D call TRBD1 (5 bases). Germline-derived CDR1 and CDR2 are SQVTM and ANQGSEA. The CDR3 is 10 amino acids. V lost 3 bases and J lost 13, with 12 bases in between. CDR3 in DNA: TGCAGCGTTGAGTTTCAGGGTCCCACCTTC. It specifies CSVEFQGPTF.

This chain joins TRBV18 and TRBJ1-1; D unclear. CDR3 length equals 14 residues. Trimming took off 0 bases at V and 7 bases at J, with 12 bases between the two ends. Per germline, CDR1 KGHSH and CDR2 LQKENI. CDR3 region: CASSPPAGDREAFF. The CDR3 DNA reads TGTGCCAGCTCACCACCGGCGGGTGATCGTGAAGCTTTCTTT. The full variable domain, with the rest looked up from reference TRBV18 and TRBJ1-1, is NAGVMQNPRHLVRRRGQEARLRCSPMKGHSHVYWYRQLPEEGLKFMVYLQKENIIDESGMPKERFSAEFPKEGPSILRIQQVVRGDSAAYFCASSPPAGDREAFFGQGTRLTVV.

This chain uses TRBV29-1 with TRBJ2-7, with TRBD2 identical over 8 bases. The CDR3 extends over 15 amino acids. V shed 4 bases and J 2 bases; nucleotides not matched to a gene: 10. Germline CDR1 and CDR2: SQVTM and ANQGSEA. DNA of the CDR3: TGCAGCGTTGGAGGACTAGCCGCTCGCGCCTACGAGCAGTACTTC. Protein sequence: CSVGGLAARAYEQYF.

The chain is built from TRBV7-9 and TRBJ2-3; 8 bases are a match to TRBD2. V trimming: 5 bases; J trimming: 3 bases; junction bases outside the gene matches: 7. The V gene's germline CDR1 is SEHNR and CDR2 FQNEAQ (reference sequence). The CDR3 is made up of 15 amino acids. The CDR3 here is CASSPRTSQTDTQYF. CDR3 coding DNA: TGTGCCAGCAGCCCTCGGACTAGCCAGACAGATACGCAGTATTTT. The full variable domain, with the rest looked up from reference TRBV7-9 and TRBJ2-3, is DTGVSQNPRHKITKRGQNVTFRCDPISEHNRLYWYRQTLGQGPEFLTYFQNEAQLEKSRLLSDRFSAERPKGSFSTLEIQRTEQGDSAMYLCASSPRTSQTDTQYFGPGTRLTVL.

The CDR3 is CASSMTGRSLGGKNTEAFF. The CDR3 coding sequence is TGTGCCAGCAGTATGACAGGGCGTTCGTTGGGTGGAAAAAACACTGAAGCTTTCTTT. V is TRBV28 and J is TRBJ1-1, with TRBD1 identical over 7 bases. Trimming removed 5 bases from V and 2 bases from J; junction bases left unmatched: 20. Germline CDR1 MDHEN, CDR2 SYDVKM. CDR3 length equals 19 residues.

The J gene is TRBJ2-7, the V gene TRBV11-1, with 11 bases that match TRBD2. Germline V gene lookup returns CDR1 SGHAT and CDR2 FQDESV (reference sequence). Unmatched junction bases numbered 6, after V lost 6 bases and J lost 2 bases. The CDR3 consists of 15 residues. This CDR3 reads CASSKGLAAPYEQYF. CDR3 DNA: TGTGCCAGCAGTAAGGGACTAGCGGCACCCTACGAGCAGTACTTC.

V gene TRBV9 combines with J gene TRBJ1-2; 7 nucleotides match TRBD1. Germline values: CDR1 SGDLS, CDR2 YYNGEE. CDR3 length equals 14 residues. V shed 1 base, J shed 4 bases, and the junction held 4 bases outside the gene matches. CDR3 loop: CASSVWDSSYGYTF. CDR3 bases: TGTGCCAGCAGCGTATGGGACAGCAGCTATGGCTACACCTTC. The full variable domain, with the rest looked up from reference TRBV9 and TRBJ1-2, is DSGVTQTPKHLITATGQRVTLRCSPRSGDLSVYWYQQSLDQGLQFLIQYYNGEERAKGNILERFSAQQFPDLHSELNLSSLELGDSALYFCASSVWDSSYGYTFGSGTRLTVV.

The chain employs TRBV11-1 and TRBJ2-5; D uncertain. V was shortened by 4 bases and J by 5 bases, with 17 bases between the two germline ends. The CDR3 runs to 15 residues. CDR1 is SGHAT, CDR2 FQDESV, per germline (reference sequence). The CDR3: CASSSSWAGSETQYF. The CDR3, as DNA: TGTGCCAGCAGCTCGTCGTGGGCAGGCAGTGAGACCCAGTACTTC.

The chain uses TRBV4-1 and TRBJ1-1, with 7 bases fitting TRBD1. Per the germline V gene, CDR1 is MGHRA and CDR2 is YSYEKL. CDR3 length: 15 amino acids. Trimming cost V 4 bases and J 0 bases; bases outside gene matches: 5. The CDR3 DNA reads as TGCGCCAGCAGCCGCCAGGGGGTGATGAACACTGAAGCTTTCTTT. It specifies CASSRQGVMNTEAFF.

The chain joins TRBV5-1 to TRBJ1-5; TRBD1 matches at 7 bases. The CDR3 has 15 residues. Germline assignment: CDR1 SGHRS and CDR2 YFSETQ. V lost 0 bases and J lost 7; bases outside the gene matches: 7. The CDR3 nucleotides are TGCGCCAGCAGCTTGGAGGGACAGCTGTCACAGCCCCAGCATTTT. Encoded protein: CASSLEGQLSQPQHF. Full variable domain (rest looked up from reference TRBV5-1 and TRBJ1-5): KAGVTQTPRYLIKTRGQQVTLSCSPISGHRSVSWYQQTPGQGLQFLFEYFSETQRNKGNFPGRFSGRQFSNSRSEMNVSTLELGDSALYLCASSLEGQLSQPQHFGDGTRLSIL.

The DNA of the CDR3 is TGTGCCAGCAGTGTCTGGACAGGGGGGAATGAAAAACTGTTTTTT. The encoded protein is CASSVWTGGNEKLFF. The V call is TRBV6-5, the J call TRBJ1-4; the match to TRBD1 covers 10 bases. The ends lost 5 bases at V and 5 bases at J; junction bases unmatched: 5. This CDR3 spans 15 amino acids. Germline lookup yields CDR1 MNHEY and CDR2 SVGAGI.

The genes are TRBV13 and TRBJ1-1, with 8 bases lining up with TRBD1. Germline V gene lookup returns CDR1 PRHDT and CDR2 FYEKMQ (reference sequence). This CDR3 contains 15 residues. V dropped 4 bases and J dropped 1; count of bases not matched to a gene: 5. DNA of the CDR3: TGTGCCAGCAGCTCTCCCGGGACAGGGAACACTGAAGCTTTCTTT. It encodes CASSSPGTGNTEAFF. Together with reference TRBV13 and TRBJ1-1, the CDR3 gives the full variable domain: AAGVIQSPRHLIKEKRETATLKCYPIPRHDTVYWYQQGPGQDPQFLISFYEKMQSDKGSIPDRFSAQQFSDYHSELNMSSLELGDSALYFCASSSPGTGNTEAFFGQGTRLTVV.

This chain uses TRBV11-2 with TRBJ1-3; D ambiguous. This CDR3 is built from 15 residues. V gave up 5 bases and J gave up 3 bases, with 14 bases separating them. CDR1 is SGHAT, CDR2 FQNNGV, per germline. The CDR3 sequence is CASSPIRGYGNTIYF. CDR3 nucleotide sequence: TGTGCCAGCAGCCCCATCCGAGGGTATGGAAACACCATATATTTT.

The genes are TRBV7-3 and TRBJ2-1, with D possibly being TRBD2 (6 bases). CDR1 and CDR2 (germline): SGHTA, FQGTGA. The V and J ends lost 5 bases and 5 bases respectively, with 16 bases between them. There are 15 residues in the CDR3. The CDR3 DNA sequence: TGTGCCAGCAGCCCCCGGAGGGCCGGTGACAATGAGCAGTTCTTC. Its protein product is CASSPRRAGDNEQFF.

V gene TRBV18 combines with J gene TRBJ2-3; possible D gene TRBD2, 5 bases. This CDR3 is built from 15 residues. Germline lookup yields CDR1 KGHSH and CDR2 LQKENI. V was trimmed by 4 bases and J by 6 bases, leaving 17 bases between them. The CDR3 sequence is CASSRKEAQSDTQYF. In nucleotides, the CDR3 is TGTGCCAGCTCACGAAAGGAGGCCCAATCGGATACGCAGTATTTT.

Here the CDR3 DNA reads TGCGCCAGCAGCCAAGCTAGCGGGATATACAATGAGCAGTTCTTC. Its protein product is CASSQASGIYNEQFF. The chain is built from TRBV4-3 and TRBJ2-1, with 9 bases fitting TRBD2. CDR3 size: 15 residues. Germline trimming cut 1 base from V and 4 bases from J; bases unmatched to any gene: 2. Germline V lookup: CDR1 LGHNA, CDR2 YSLEER.

The J gene is TRBJ2-1, the V gene TRBV29-1; D is possibly TRBD1 (6 bases). The CDR3 totals 12 residues. V was clipped by 3 bases and J by 13 bases, with 16 bases between them. CDR1 is SQVTM, CDR2 ANQGSEA, per germline. This CDR3 reads CSVDPRGVGQFF. Written as DNA, the CDR3 is TGCAGCGTTGACCCCAGGGGAGTCGGACAGTTCTTC.

CDR3 coding DNA: TGTGCCAGTATTGCGGACAGGGAAGAGACCCAGTACTTC. It is translated as CASIADREETQYF. The chain links TRBV19 to TRBJ2-5; 8 bases are shared with TRBD1. Trimming at V came to 7 bases and at J to 3 bases, leaving 4 bases not matched to a gene. Germline CDR1 is LNHDA and CDR2 is SQIVND (reference sequence). The CDR3 totals 13 residues.

This chain connects TRBV6-1 to TRBJ1-1, with TRBD1 as a possible D gene (5 bases). The CDR3 has 11 residues. Germline V gives CDR1 MNHNS, CDR2 SASEGT. Between the trimmed V and J ends, which lost 7 bases and 10 bases, there was a span of 13 bases. Here the CDR3 DNA reads TGTGCCAGCACGGCGGGACTTACAGCTTTCTTT. Amino acid sequence: CASTAGLTAFF.